This paragraph reports one T cell receptor (beta chain). The antigen remains unidentified. The sample comes from a study of T cell responses to AZD1222 COVID-19 vaccine. Notes on the study in general: Among the donors, most were white British and more were female, and clonal diversity was possibly underestimated. Baseline testing showed seropositivity in only a handful of AZD1222 recipients. Repertoires were obtained only post-peak T cell response. Two AZD1222 administrations were followed by greater Spike-specific TCR breadth and depth.

The junction had 11 bases not matched to a gene; V was cut back by 4 bases and J by 0 bases. Germline assignment: CDR1 SGHRS and CDR2 YFSETQ. This CDR3 spans 19 amino acids. TCRdb keeps only in-frame clones here, not all; method: immunoSEQ multiplex PCR. This sample has 57,000 or so clones, with around 80% found just once. Source: peripheral blood, taken 28 days after the second AZD1222 dose. The chain uses TRBV5-1 and TRBJ2-5; TRBD2 aligns across 14 bases. The TCR sequence derives from an adult who received the AZD1222 COVID-19 vaccine. CDR3 loop: CASSPKGTSGGAYQETQYF. CDR3 DNA sequence: TGCGCCAGCAGCCCGAAGGGGACTAGCGGGGGAGCGTACCAAGAGACCCAGTACTTC.